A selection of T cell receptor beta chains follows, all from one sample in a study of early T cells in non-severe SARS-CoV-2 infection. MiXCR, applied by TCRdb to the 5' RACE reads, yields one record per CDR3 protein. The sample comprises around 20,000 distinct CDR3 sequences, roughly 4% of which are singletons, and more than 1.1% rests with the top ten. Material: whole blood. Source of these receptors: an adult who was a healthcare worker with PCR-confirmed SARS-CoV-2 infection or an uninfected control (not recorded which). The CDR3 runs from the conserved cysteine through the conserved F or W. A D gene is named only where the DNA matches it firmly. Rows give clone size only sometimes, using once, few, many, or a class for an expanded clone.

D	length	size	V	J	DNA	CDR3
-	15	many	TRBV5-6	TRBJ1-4	TGTGCCAGCAGCCCCCGGGACGGCTGGAATGAAAAACTGTTTTTT	CASSPRDGWNEKLFF
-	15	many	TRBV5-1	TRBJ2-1	TGCGCCAGCACCCTGGGGACCACGGGGCGCAATGAGCAGTTCTTC	CASTLGTTGRNEQFF
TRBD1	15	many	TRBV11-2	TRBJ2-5	TGTGCCAGCAGCTCCCAGACAGGGGGGCAAGAGACCCAGTACTTC	CASSSQTGGQETQYF
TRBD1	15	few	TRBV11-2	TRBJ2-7	TGTGCCAGCAGCTCTTCGCCGGGACAGTCCTACGAGCAGTACTTC	CASSSSPGQSYEQYF
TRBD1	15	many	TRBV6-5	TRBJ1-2	TGTGCCAGCAGGCTCCGGGGACAGGGGGCCAGGGGCTACACCTTC	CASRLRGQGARGYTF
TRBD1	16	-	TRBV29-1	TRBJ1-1	TGCAGCGTTGAAGGGGAGGGGGCGCGAGGTCTCACTGAAGCTTTCTTT	CSVEGEGARGLTEAFF
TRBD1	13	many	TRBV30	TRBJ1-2	TGTGCCTGGAGCGTAACGGGACAGTTTGGCTACACCTTC	CAWSVTGQFGYTF
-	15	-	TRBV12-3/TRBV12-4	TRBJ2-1	TGTGCCAGCAGCCCCAGGGCACCCAACGGGAATGAGCAGTTCTTC	CASSPRAPNGNEQFF
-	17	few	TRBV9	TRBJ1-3	TGTGCCAGCAGCGTCGCACCCAGGGCAACCTCTGGAAACACCATATATTTT	CASSVAPRATSGNTIYF
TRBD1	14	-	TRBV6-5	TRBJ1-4	TGTGCCAGCAGACCGGGACAGGGAGGACGAAAACTGTTTTTC	CASRPGQGGRKLFF